These T cell receptor beta chains were read from a single sample in a study of control samples from healthy donors and cancer patients. Repertoires were generated with immunoSEQ multiplex PCR, while TCRdb's copy carries only in-frame clones and drops some. The sample contains 150,000 to 160,000 clones, around 96% of which appear only once. The material sequenced was blood. The source of these receptors is a man in his forties in good health. The CDR3 runs from the conserved cysteine through the conserved F or W. D genes are given only for firm matches. Not every row has a clone size; where given, it reads once, few, many or a size class.

clone_size | j_call | d_call | v_call | cdr3_aa | cdr3_nt
once | TRBJ2-1 | - | TRBV9 | CASSPRDFYNEQFF | TGTGCCAGCAGCCCTAGGGACTTTTACAATGAGCAGTTCTTC
- | TRBJ1-3 | TRBD1 | TRBV5-4 | CASSQDQGAGNTIYF | TGTGCCAGCAGCCAGGACCAGGGGGCTGGAAACACCATATATTTT
- | TRBJ1-2 | - | TRBV19 | CASSGPGDPPGGYTF | TGTGCCAGTAGTGGGCCAGGCGACCCACCTGGTGGCTACACCTTC
- | TRBJ1-1 | TRBD1 | TRBV19 | CASRSGTGGRTEAFF | TGTGCCAGTAGATCCGGGACAGGGGGCCGAACTGAAGCTTTCTTT
- | TRBJ1-1 | - | TRBV9 | CASSAGGLVTEAFF | TGTGCCAGCAGCGCGGGGGGCTTGGTCACTGAAGCTTTCTTT
- | TRBJ1-5 | - | TRBV5-4 | CASRDGTRPDQPQHF | TGTGCCAGCAGGGATGGGACCCGACCGGACCAGCCCCAGCATTTT
- | TRBJ1-2 | - | TRBV6-5 | CASSYGQAADSYTF | TGTGCCAGCAGTTACGGGCAGGCCGCCGACTCCTACACCTTC
- | TRBJ1-1 | - | TRBV18 | CASSPGGARPRDTEAFF | TGTGCCAGCTCACCGGGGGGAGCCCGACCTCGAGACACTGAAGCTTTCTTT
- | TRBJ1-2 | TRBD1 | TRBV5-6 | CASSLRTGEAYTF | TGTGCCAGCAGCCTACGGACAGGGGAGGCCTACACCTTC
- | TRBJ1-1 | - | TRBV6-2/TRBV6-3 | CASSPLPFFRGTEAFF | TGTGCCAGCAGTCCCTTGCCCTTTTTTAGAGGCACTGAAGCTTTCTTT
- | TRBJ2-7 | - | TRBV18 | CASSPLGGDSLGEQYF | TGTGCCAGCTCACCCCTCGGCGGGGACTCGCTGGGGGAGCAGTACTTC
- | TRBJ2-7 | - | TRBV6-5 | CASSNRSLYEQYF | TGTGCCAGCAGTAATCGGTCCCTCTACGAGCAGTACTTC
- | TRBJ1-2 | - | TRBV14 | CASSHLQGGLGGYTF | TGTGCCAGCAGCCACCTACAGGGAGGTTTGGGTGGCTACACCTTC
- | TRBJ2-1 | - | TRBV12-3/TRBV12-4 | CASSLGLYNEQFF | TGTGCCAGCAGTTTAGGCCTCTACAATGAGCAGTTCTTC
- | TRBJ2-3 | TRBD2 | TRBV27 | CASSPTSRKSTDTQYF | TGTGCCAGCAGTCCGACTAGCAGAAAGAGCACAGATACGCAGTATTTT
- | TRBJ2-1 | - | TRBV3-1/TRBV3-2 | CASSPGGQAINEQFF | TGTGCCAGCAGCCCCGGGGGTCAAGCCATCAATGAGCAGTTCTTC
- | TRBJ1-6 | - | TRBV6-5 | CASSLRGTSPLHF | TGTGCCAGCAGCCTACGGGGGACTTCACCCCTCCACTTT
- | TRBJ1-1 | - | TRBV27 | CASSLIGGMSTEAFF | TGTGCCAGCAGTTTAATCGGGGGGATGAGCACTGAAGCTTTCTTT
once | TRBJ1-4 | - | TRBV19 | CASTLRGAGEKLFF | TGTGCCAGTACCCTTCGGGGGGCCGGCGAAAAACTGTTTTTT
- | TRBJ1-2 | TRBD1 | TRBV18 | CASSLTGGHYGYTF | TGTGCCAGCTCGTTGACAGGGGGCCACTATGGCTACACCTTC
- | TRBJ1-5 | TRBD1 | TRBV2 | CASSGQGPGLGQPQHF | TGTGCCAGCAGTGGACAGGGCCCCGGTTTGGGTCAGCCCCAGCATTTT
- | TRBJ2-7 | TRBD1 | TRBV6-2/TRBV6-3 | CASSFRKFRDRTYEQYF | TGTGCCAGCAGTTTTAGGAAATTCCGGGACAGAACCTACGAGCAGTACTTC
- | TRBJ1-2 | - | TRBV28 | CASNLGAGRANYGYTF | TGTGCCAGCAATCTGGGGGCCGGACGAGCTAACTATGGCTACACCTTC
- | TRBJ2-2 | - | TRBV19 | CASMGPYQRSGELFF | TGTGCCAGTATGGGCCCCTACCAGCGGTCCGGGGAGCTGTTTTTT